Listed below are T cell receptor beta chains from one sample, sequenced in a study of Graves' ophthalmopathy and Graves' hyperthyroidism. TCRdb re-derived calls from the multiplex PCR reads in MiXCR, one entry per CDR3 protein. The table shows almost 400,000 distinct CDR3 sequences, with about a sixth occurring only once. Sequenced: peripheral blood. These receptors were obtained from a woman aged 18-35 years with Graves' ophthalmopathy. The CDR3 runs from the conserved cysteine through the conserved F or W. A D gene is named only where the DNA matches it firmly. The size entry is marked missing in some rows and otherwise reads once, few, many or a size class.

len: 16
d_gene: TRBD1
abundance: .
j_gene: TRBJ1-3
v_gene: TRBV6-1
CDR3nt: TGTGCCAGCAGTCGGCATAGGACAGGCTCTGGAAACACCATATATTTT
CDR3aa: CASSRHRTGSGNTIYF

len: 13
d_gene: TRBD1
abundance: many
j_gene: TRBJ1-2
v_gene: TRBV29-1
CDR3nt: TGCAGCGTGTACCCGGGACAGGAAAATGGCTACACCTTC
CDR3aa: CSVYPGQENGYTF

len: 12
d_gene: TRBD1
abundance: .
j_gene: TRBJ1-1
v_gene: TRBV29-1
CDR3nt: TGCAGCGCTGGACAGGGGGCTTCTGAAGCTTTCTTT
CDR3aa: CSAGQGASEAFF

len: 11
d_gene: .
abundance: few
j_gene: TRBJ2-7
v_gene: TRBV6-2/TRBV6-3
CDR3nt: TGTGCCAGCACCTCCTTGGGGGAGCAGTACTTC
CDR3aa: CASTSLGEQYF

len: 17
d_gene: TRBD2
abundance: many
j_gene: TRBJ2-7
v_gene: TRBV5-1
CDR3nt: TGCGCCAGCAGCTCAGGACTAGCGGGAGGGAACCCCTACGAGCAGTACTTC
CDR3aa: CASSSGLAGGNPYEQYF

len: 16
d_gene: .
abundance: .
j_gene: TRBJ1-1
v_gene: TRBV5-1
CDR3nt: TGCGCCAGCAGCTTGGGAGCAGGGCGGGGAAACACTGAAGCTTTCTTT
CDR3aa: CASSLGAGRGNTEAFF

len: 15
d_gene: .
abundance: many
j_gene: TRBJ2-2
v_gene: TRBV4-3
CDR3nt: TGCGCCAGCAGCCAACTCGACGGATGGACCGGGGAGCTGTTTTTT
CDR3aa: CASSQLDGWTGELFF

len: 14
d_gene: .
abundance: many
j_gene: TRBJ1-3
v_gene: TRBV2
CDR3nt: TGTGCCAGGAGGACAGCAAGCTCTGGAAACACCATATATTTT
CDR3aa: CARRTASSGNTIYF

len: 13
d_gene: .
abundance: many
j_gene: TRBJ2-5
v_gene: TRBV3-1
CDR3nt: TGTGCCAGCAGCCGCCGAGGGGAAGAGACCCAGTACTTC
CDR3aa: CASSRRGEETQYF

len: 12
d_gene: .
abundance: .
j_gene: TRBJ1-2
v_gene: TRBV2
CDR3nt: TGTGCCACCTCTCGAAGGGCGGATGGCTACACCTTC
CDR3aa: CATSRRADGYTF

len: 13
d_gene: .
abundance: many
j_gene: TRBJ1-1
v_gene: TRBV7-2
CDR3nt: TGTGCCAGCAGCTTCACGGTCCTACCTGAAGCTTTCTTT
CDR3aa: CASSFTVLPEAFF

len: 15
d_gene: TRBD1
abundance: .
j_gene: TRBJ1-5
v_gene: TRBV18
CDR3nt: TGTGCCAGCTCAACACGACAGGGGGTTAGGGAGCCCCAGCATTTT
CDR3aa: CASSTRQGVREPQHF

len: 13
d_gene: TRBD1
abundance: .
j_gene: TRBJ1-2
v_gene: TRBV6-1
CDR3nt: TGTGCCAGCAGCCCTTCAGGGGGCTTTGGCTACACCTTC
CDR3aa: CASSPSGGFGYTF

len: 17
d_gene: .
abundance: many
j_gene: TRBJ1-1
v_gene: TRBV7-9
CDR3nt: TGTGCCAGCAGCTTAGCCTCCGGGACAACTAGGGGGACTGAAGCTTTCTTT
CDR3aa: CASSLASGTTRGTEAFF

len: 14
d_gene: .
abundance: .
j_gene: TRBJ2-5
v_gene: TRBV15
CDR3nt: TGTGCCACCAGCAGAGATGGCAGGGAAGAGACCCAGTACTTC
CDR3aa: CATSRDGREETQYF

len: 15
d_gene: TRBD1
abundance: many
j_gene: TRBJ1-1
v_gene: TRBV18
CDR3nt: TGTGCCAGCTCACCACGAAGGGGGCCGAACACTGAAGCTTTCTTT
CDR3aa: CASSPRRGPNTEAFF

len: 14
d_gene: .
abundance: few
j_gene: TRBJ1-2
v_gene: TRBV6-1
CDR3nt: TGTGCCAGCAGTGATGGATGGGGGGCGCTTGGCTACACCTTC
CDR3aa: CASSDGWGALGYTF

len: 21
d_gene: TRBD1
abundance: many
j_gene: TRBJ1-1
v_gene: TRBV6-6
CDR3nt: TGTGCCAGCAGTTCCGTCGCCGGGACAGGGGGCCCACACCCAATGAACACTGAAGCTTTCTTT
CDR3aa: CASSSVAGTGGPHPMNTEAFF

len: 16
d_gene: .
abundance: many
j_gene: TRBJ2-7
v_gene: TRBV12-3/TRBV12-4
CDR3nt: TGTGCCAGCAGTTTAGGCCCCCGGGAACCTCTCTACGAGCAGTACTTC
CDR3aa: CASSLGPREPLYEQYF

len: 13
d_gene: .
abundance: .
j_gene: TRBJ2-7
v_gene: TRBV6-2/TRBV6-3
CDR3nt: TGTGCCAGCAGTTACTCGGACTGGTACGAGCAGTACTTC
CDR3aa: CASSYSDWYEQYF

len: 15
d_gene: .
abundance: many
j_gene: TRBJ2-7
v_gene: TRBV28
CDR3nt: TGTGCCAGCAGTTTAACCGGAGGCCCCAACTACGAGCAGTACTTC
CDR3aa: CASSLTGGPNYEQYF

len: 15
d_gene: TRBD2
abundance: many
j_gene: TRBJ2-7
v_gene: TRBV6-2/TRBV6-3
CDR3nt: TGTGCCAGCAGTTATGGGCTAGCGGGAGACTACGAGCAGTACTTC
CDR3aa: CASSYGLAGDYEQYF

len: 15
d_gene: .
abundance: many
j_gene: TRBJ2-4
v_gene: TRBV20-1
CDR3nt: TGCAGTGCTAGAATCCCCCACGACATGATAAACATTCAGTACTTC
CDR3aa: CSARIPHDMINIQYF

len: 15
d_gene: TRBD1
abundance: .
j_gene: TRBJ2-7
v_gene: TRBV19
CDR3nt: TGTGCCAGTAGTATAAGGGGGCCATCATTGGGAGAGCAGTACTTC
CDR3aa: CASSIRGPSLGEQYF

len: 14
d_gene: .
abundance: .
j_gene: TRBJ1-1
v_gene: TRBV12-3/TRBV12-4
CDR3nt: TGTGCCAGCAGTACACAGGGAACGGGGACTGAAGCTTTCTTT
CDR3aa: CASSTQGTGTEAFF

len: 15
d_gene: .
abundance: .
j_gene: TRBJ1-2
v_gene: TRBV6-5
CDR3nt: TGTGCCAGCAGTTACCCCCCCGGATTGGACTATGGCTACACCTTC
CDR3aa: CASSYPPGLDYGYTF

len: 14
d_gene: TRBD1
abundance: few
j_gene: TRBJ2-7
v_gene: TRBV28
CDR3nt: TGTGCCAGCTTGCCGGGGACAGGGGCTCGTGAGCAGTACTTC
CDR3aa: CASLPGTGAREQYF

len: 13
d_gene: .
abundance: many
j_gene: TRBJ2-7
v_gene: TRBV28
CDR3nt: TGTGCCAGCAGTTTTCCCGGGAGAAACGAGCAGTACTTC
CDR3aa: CASSFPGRNEQYF

len: 13
d_gene: .
abundance: many
j_gene: TRBJ1-5
v_gene: TRBV28
CDR3nt: TGTGCCAGCCGGGGCTTTGGCAATCAGCCCCAGCATTTT
CDR3aa: CASRGFGNQPQHF

len: 17
d_gene: TRBD1
abundance: .
j_gene: TRBJ2-2
v_gene: TRBV27
CDR3nt: TGTGCCAGCAGCCCAAAGAACAGGGGGCGCCTCACCGGGGAGCTGTTTTTT
CDR3aa: CASSPKNRGRLTGELFF

len: 15
d_gene: .
abundance: many
j_gene: TRBJ2-5
v_gene: TRBV5-1
CDR3nt: TGCGCCAGCAGCTTGGTTGTGCTAGGGCAAGAGACCCAGTACTTC
CDR3aa: CASSLVVLGQETQYF

len: 13
d_gene: .
abundance: many
j_gene: TRBJ2-7
v_gene: TRBV6-5
CDR3nt: TGTGCCAGCATGGGGGTTAGCTCCTACGAGCAGTACTTC
CDR3aa: CASMGVSSYEQYF

len: 13
d_gene: .
abundance: many
j_gene: TRBJ2-7
v_gene: TRBV20-1
CDR3nt: TGCAGTGCTCCATTTCCTAGCTCCTACGAGCAGTACTTC
CDR3aa: CSAPFPSSYEQYF

len: 15
d_gene: TRBD2
abundance: many
j_gene: TRBJ2-5
v_gene: TRBV7-7
CDR3nt: TGTGCTAGCAGCGGGACTAACAGCTTTCAAGAGACCCAGTACTTC
CDR3aa: CASSGTNSFQETQYF

len: 13
d_gene: .
abundance: .
j_gene: TRBJ1-5
v_gene: TRBV7-2
CDR3nt: TGTGCCAGCAGCTTATCGTTCAATCAGCCCCAGCATTTT
CDR3aa: CASSLSFNQPQHF

len: 16
d_gene: .
abundance: many
j_gene: TRBJ1-5
v_gene: TRBV5-1
CDR3nt: TGCGCCAGCAGCTTGGAGGGCGACAGTCTAAATCAGCCCCAGCATTTT
CDR3aa: CASSLEGDSLNQPQHF

len: 15
d_gene: TRBD1
abundance: many
j_gene: TRBJ2-7
v_gene: TRBV12-3/TRBV12-4
CDR3nt: TGTGCCAGCACCCCGGGGACAGGGAACTCCTACGAGCAGTACTTC
CDR3aa: CASTPGTGNSYEQYF

len: 14
d_gene: TRBD1
abundance: many
j_gene: TRBJ1-6
v_gene: TRBV28
CDR3nt: TGTGCCAGCCGGGGACAGGCTTATAATTCACCCCTCCACTTT
CDR3aa: CASRGQAYNSPLHF

len: 13
d_gene: .
abundance: many
j_gene: TRBJ1-2
v_gene: TRBV2
CDR3nt: TGTGCCAGCAGTCATGGGTCGAGCTATGGCTACACCTTC
CDR3aa: CASSHGSSYGYTF

len: 13
d_gene: TRBD1
abundance: once
j_gene: TRBJ2-7
v_gene: TRBV10-3
CDR3nt: TGTGCCACAAAGGGACAGGGGACCTACGAGCAGTACTTC
CDR3aa: CATKGQGTYEQYF

len: 16
d_gene: .
abundance: many
j_gene: TRBJ2-7
v_gene: TRBV6-2/TRBV6-3
CDR3nt: TGTGCCAGCAGTTACGTAACGGGAGTCATCTCCTACGAGCAGTACTTC
CDR3aa: CASSYVTGVISYEQYF

len: 14
d_gene: TRBD1
abundance: many
j_gene: TRBJ1-1
v_gene: TRBV6-5
CDR3nt: TGTGCCAGCAGTTACTCGACAGGGGGCACTGAAGCTTTCTTT
CDR3aa: CASSYSTGGTEAFF

len: 13
d_gene: .
abundance: many
j_gene: TRBJ2-2
v_gene: TRBV18
CDR3nt: TGTGCCAGCTCTCGCGGACGCACCGGGGAGCTGTTTTTT
CDR3aa: CASSRGRTGELFF

len: 13
d_gene: .
abundance: many
j_gene: TRBJ1-5
v_gene: TRBV11-2
CDR3nt: TGTGCCAGCAGCTTAGATCGGTCCCAGCCCCAGCATTTT
CDR3aa: CASSLDRSQPQHF

len: 15
d_gene: TRBD2
abundance: .
j_gene: TRBJ2-5
v_gene: TRBV30
CDR3nt: TGTGCCTGGAGTCGGACTAGCGGGAACCAAGAGACCCAGTACTTC
CDR3aa: CAWSRTSGNQETQYF

len: 14
d_gene: .
abundance: few
j_gene: TRBJ2-7
v_gene: TRBV19
CDR3nt: TGTGCCAGTAGTATAGGGCCGGACTTCTACGAGCAGTACTTC
CDR3aa: CASSIGPDFYEQYF

len: 15
d_gene: .
abundance: many
j_gene: TRBJ2-5
v_gene: TRBV12-3/TRBV12-4
CDR3nt: TGTGCCAGCAGTTTTGGAGGGAATCGCCCGGAGACCCAGTACTTC
CDR3aa: CASSFGGNRPETQYF

len: 15
d_gene: .
abundance: many
j_gene: TRBJ1-4
v_gene: TRBV12-5
CDR3nt: TGTGCTAGTGGTTTGGTGGGAGGGCCTGGTGAAAAACTGTTTTTT
CDR3aa: CASGLVGGPGEKLFF

len: 16
d_gene: .
abundance: many
j_gene: TRBJ1-2
v_gene: TRBV6-5
CDR3nt: TGTGCCAGCAGTTACTCTACGGGGGGCGCAGGGTGTGGCTACACCTTC
CDR3aa: CASSYSTGGAGCGYTF

len: 17
d_gene: .
abundance: many
j_gene: TRBJ1-6
v_gene: TRBV28
CDR3nt: TGTGCCAGCGGTGGGGATTCGGGGGCGGCCCGCGATTCACCCCTCCACTTT
CDR3aa: CASGGDSGAARDSPLHF

len: 14
d_gene: TRBD1
abundance: many
j_gene: TRBJ2-2
v_gene: TRBV7-2
CDR3nt: TGTGCCAGCAGCAGGGGACAGATTGTGGGGGAGCTGTTTTTT
CDR3aa: CASSRGQIVGELFF

len: 16
d_gene: TRBD1
abundance: .
j_gene: TRBJ1-5
v_gene: TRBV12-3/TRBV12-4
CDR3nt: TGTGCCAGCAGTACTTTCGGTAGGGGGCTTAGTCAGCCCCAGCATTTT
CDR3aa: CASSTFGRGLSQPQHF

len: 16
d_gene: TRBD1
abundance: .
j_gene: TRBJ2-6
v_gene: TRBV29-1
CDR3nt: TGCAGCGTTGGGGACAGGGGGTTGAGTGGGGCCAACGTCCTGACTTTC
CDR3aa: CSVGDRGLSGANVLTF